This TCR beta chain is from a study of shared clonotypes between healthy human individuals. Findings of the study overall: Non-shared clonotypes showed lower generation probabilities than clonotypes common to all four donors.

Some clones are missing from TCRdb's copy, which holds only in-frame ones; the method was immunoSEQ multiplex PCR. This table has 2 million to 2.5 million clones, roughly 93% appearing once. This clone was seen just once. Its cognate antigen is unknown. Germline-derived CDR1 and CDR2 are SGHKS and YYEKEE (reference sequence). The CDR3 spans 14 residues. After removal of 5 bases from V and 3 bases from J, the junction contained 3 bases not matched to a gene. The chain uses TRBV5-5 and TRBJ2-2; 8 positions match TRBD2. The sample taken for sequencing was naive CD4+ T cells from PBMCs. Subset specified: CD45RA+ positively selected. This sequence was found in a man between 18 and 29 years old in good health. Some clones in this sample may be carry-over from other donors' samples. CDR3 region: CASRTGLDTGELFF. The CDR3 region has the DNA TGTGCCAGCAGGACGGGACTAGACACCGGGGAGCTGTTTTTT.